The present TCR beta chain was sequenced within a study of early T cells in non-severe SARS-CoV-2 infection. Whole-study results and caveats: In VDJdb matching, anti-spike CD8 responses were favored while private and CD4 specificities went missing.

Attached unique molecular identifiers marked individual cDNA molecules. Via MiXCR, TCRdb re-called the 5' RACE reads, giving one row per CDR3 protein. This sample has about 70,000 distinct CDR3 sequences, with around 11% found just once. The CDR3 length is 12 residues. Trimming took 6 bases from V and 6 from J; bases not matched to a gene: 5. Germline-derived CDR1 and CDR2 are SQVTM and ANQGSEA. The sample holds a few counts of this clonotype. The antigen remains undetermined. The sequenced sample consisted of whole blood. The V and J genes are TRBV29-1 and TRBJ1-2, with 9 bases matching TRBD1. This TCR was sampled from an adult who was a healthcare worker with PCR-confirmed SARS-CoV-2 infection or an uninfected control (not recorded which). The CDR3 nucleotides read TGCAGCGTCGGGACAGGGAGGGATGGCTACACCTTC. As protein: CSVGTGRDGYTF.